The entry that follows covers one TCR beta chain sequence. It lacks a known antigen. No per-base quality is available; no much larger clone lies one base away. This entry is derived from a study of blood T cell repertoires in COVID-19 (dated by TCRdb to the early 2020s). At the level of the whole study: Samples from collaborators originated in the United States, Italy and Spain and spanned both the acute and convalescent phases of COVID-19. The repertoires were released in a freely available public database intended as a resource for research on the immune response to SARS-CoV-2. Where available, HLA class I and class II types were taken from metadata supplied by the sample provider and were not determined by assay-based typing. The prospective study material was composed of cDNA or gDNA derived from T cells, B-cell-depleted T cells, or PBMCs. Subjects who had been exposed to COVID-19, were actively infected with it, or had recovered from it provided the deeply sampled blood TCRbeta repertoires that made up the dataset. Samples were obtained from the ongoing ImmuneRACE study (first 160 participants) and from 1,254 subjects provided by 6 global collaborators. Sample metadata almost always included a de-identified subject ID, COVID-19 status, age in years and sex. Beyond this particular receptor, the publication reports: The amount of clinical and demographic metadata varied by source and participant and was provided uncurated.

Whole blood was collected in K2EDTA tubes by collaborating institutions according to the institutions' own protocols. Collaborator samples were shipped for TCRbeta analysis as frozen whole blood, isolated PBMCs, or DNA extracted from either sample type. The germline V gene encodes CDR1 SGHNT and CDR2 YYREEE (reference sequence). V gives up 2 bases and J gives up 7 bases, and the segment between their germline ends measures 16 bases. The CDR3 starts with the cysteine, ends with the phenylalanine, and has 15 residues. The kept DNA is CDR3 alone, 45 bases in frame from the first base. TCRbeta CDR3 regions were amplified from genomic DNA by means of the immunoSEQ Assay, a bias-controlled multiplex PCR. In the original analysis: Nucleated cell counts per sample were estimated from amplification of reference gene primers within the assay. Sequence reads were collapsed and filtered to measure the absolute abundance of every unique TCRbeta CDR3 rearrangement. For each sample, productive Simpson clonality was calculated as the square root of Simpson's diversity index across productive rearrangements. The table was pulled from immuneACCESS by TCRdb, which kept in-frame rearrangements only. Such tables lose some clones; where checked, under half of the loss comes from unresolved V genes, and the rest has no known cause. From that table come the V and J calls and clone size; the DNA was used to work out D and trimming. The sample records 95,000 to 150,000 clones, more than 75% of which are singletons. The top ten clones comprise 25% to 35% of the sample.

What was sequenced was peripheral blood. The sequence was obtained from a woman in her 70s with acute or convalescent COVID-19. The chain was built from TRBV5-4 and TRBJ2-1; TRBD1 might be the D gene, on 6 matching bases. The CDR3 region reads CASSFWGQERNEQFF. The DNA reads as follows: TGTGCCAGCAGCTTTTGGGGGCAAGAACGGAATGAGCAGTTCTTC.